The TCR beta chain described here comes from a study of cytomegalovirus exposure and HLA in healthy donors. The PCR was carried out with 60 Vbeta primers and 13 Jbeta primers. Per the authors' pipeline: Per a later analysis, the number of unique TCR beta chains was approximately 73 million, of which roughly 10 million were shared. Here immunoSEQ multiplex PCR was the method, and the copy in TCRdb shows in-frame clones only, minus some. The V and J calls and the clone size are those of that table, but D and trimming were determined from the DNA. This table has 110,000 to 150,000 clones, around 72% appearing once. Remarks on this clone: What it recognizes is unknown.

The CDR3 length is 15 residues. V was clipped by 3 bases and J by 2 bases; unmatched bases: 6. Germline V gene lookup returns CDR1 MDHEN and CDR2 SYDVKM. Study-wide findings and caveats: Presence/absence comparisons presumed near-even sequencing depth among donors. Sequencing had likely introduced a cluster of highly shared sequence variants as an artifact. Among TCR beta chains, those listed as cytomegalovirus-associated numbered about 160.

The sequenced material came from PBMCs. J is TRBJ1-2 and V is TRBV28; TRBD1 matches 7 bases. The origin of this receptor is a man aged 35 to 55 in good health and CMV-seronegative. CDR3 DNA: TGTGCCAGCAGTTTGACAGGGACTCGAAACTATGGCTACACCTTC. Translating it yields CASSLTGTRNYGYTF.